These T cell receptor beta chains were read from a single sample in a study of cytomegalovirus exposure and HLA in healthy donors. Data came from immunoSEQ multiplex PCR; TCRdb stores just in-frame clones and leaves some out. The sample lists over 150,000 clones; 86% were seen once. Specimen: PBMCs. The receptors originated from a woman aged 25 to 45 in good health and CMV-seronegative. Each CDR3 is given with its conserved first and last residue.

TRBJ1-5 TRBV15 CATNKGSRVGNQPQHF
TRBJ1-2 TRBV7-8 CASSSPTGPLTNYGYTF
TRBJ1-1 TRBV23-1 CASSRPGTENTEAFF
TRBJ2-1 TRBV4-2 CASSQDPVAGPFSFF
TRBJ2-5 TRBV7-6 CASSPTADRVWETQYF
TRBJ2-1 TRBV9 CASSVVRWADSYNEQFF
TRBJ2-2 TRBV28 CASSFGSGRATTGELFF
TRBJ2-1 TRBV6-4 CASSEAFGGDEQFF
TRBJ1-5 TRBV9 CASSVDSQAQHF
TRBJ2-3 TRBV9 CASSVAPGTGVADTQYF
TRBJ1-2 TRBV9 CASSVADAYGYTF
TRBJ2-3 TRBV6-5 CASSLPRRNTDTQYF
TRBJ2-1 TRBV6-5 CASSLRGEQFF
TRBJ1-1 TRBV11-2 CASSFGLSGEAFF
TRBJ1-6 TRBV2 CASREPGQGTSPLHF
TRBJ1-4 TRBV6-1 CASRERRTVSNEKLFF
TRBJ2-2 TRBV27 CASTFLQGPQDTGELFF
TRBJ1-4 TRBV7-6 CASSSNRGRETPTNEKLFF
TRBJ2-1 TRBV4-2 CASSQEQGSSYNEQFF
TRBJ2-5 TRBV7-9 CASSLGTVQETQYF
TRBJ2-5 TRBV27 CASSSLGTGGAETQYF
TRBJ1-6 TRBV11-2 CASSLRQGRNSPLHF
TRBJ2-2 TRBV27 CASSLRLAGTGELFF
TRBJ2-7 TRBV2 CASSARSGTGVRYEQYF
TRBJ1-2 TRBV4-1 CASSPELNRVSDYGYTF
TRBJ1-2 TRBV19 CASNGGGSSPRGYTF
TRBJ2-3 TRBV18 CASSPGSSTDTQYF
TRBJ1-4 TRBV13 CASSSRMTGAGGKLFF
TRBJ2-1 TRBV28 CASSLSREGRNEQFF
TRBJ2-3 TRBV29-1 CSVVGGVTQYF
TRBJ1-1 TRBV20-1 CSAPSLTEAFF
TRBJ2-7 TRBV27 CASRPSLGEKATEQYF
TRBJ2-1 TRBV4-3 CASSQDKLNEQFF
TRBJ2-3 TRBV4-2 CASSQVSLSTDTQYF
TRBJ1-2 TRBV5-4 CASSLGGGYGYTF
TRBJ2-1 TRBV5-1 CASSFQGDAYNEQFF
TRBJ2-7 TRBV5-1 CASSFSGQGSNEQYF
TRBJ2-7 TRBV10-3 CAISDREYEQYF
TRBJ1-5 TRBV4-3 CASSPTDSNQPQHF
TRBJ2-1 TRBV27 CASNKRGNYNEQFF
TRBJ2-2 TRBV4-1 CASSQFWGQGANTGELFF
TRBJ2-5 TRBV5-1 CASSAQGWETQYF
TRBJ2-7 TRBV9 CASSVAGTSGYEQYF
TRBJ2-7 TRBV4-3 CASSQDPGPRYEQYF
TRBJ2-7 TRBV5-1 CASSLAGAAYEQYF
TRBJ2-7 TRBV7-9 CASSTPGQVYEQYF
TRBJ2-3 TRBV5-1 CASSLASGAGTDTQYF
TRBJ2-1 TRBV20-1 CSARANFEQFF
TRBJ2-5 TRBV30 CAWGSSQETQYF
TRBJ2-1 TRBV4-3 CASSQGSLFSVPFF
TRBJ2-2 TRBV5-1 CASSLSAGGDTGELFF